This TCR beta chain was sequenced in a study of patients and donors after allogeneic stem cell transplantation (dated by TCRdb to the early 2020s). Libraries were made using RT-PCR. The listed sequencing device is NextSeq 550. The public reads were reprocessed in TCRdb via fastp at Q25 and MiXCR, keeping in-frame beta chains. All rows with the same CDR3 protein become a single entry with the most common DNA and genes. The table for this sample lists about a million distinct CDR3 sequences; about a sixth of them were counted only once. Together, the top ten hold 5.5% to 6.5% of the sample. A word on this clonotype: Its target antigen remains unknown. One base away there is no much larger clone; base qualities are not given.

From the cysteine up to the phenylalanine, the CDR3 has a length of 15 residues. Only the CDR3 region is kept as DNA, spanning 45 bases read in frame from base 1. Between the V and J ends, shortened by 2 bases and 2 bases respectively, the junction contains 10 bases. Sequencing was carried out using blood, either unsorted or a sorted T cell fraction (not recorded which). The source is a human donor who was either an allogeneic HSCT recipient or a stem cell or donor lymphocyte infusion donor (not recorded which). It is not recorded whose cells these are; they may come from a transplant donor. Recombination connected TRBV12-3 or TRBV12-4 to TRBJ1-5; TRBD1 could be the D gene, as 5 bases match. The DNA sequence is TGTGCCAGCAGTTTACAGGGTAAAGGCAATCAGCCCCAGCATTTT. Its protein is CASSLQGKGNQPQHF.